Below are 16 T cell receptor beta chains sequenced from a single sample in a study of blood T cell repertoires in COVID-19. Sequencing used immunoSEQ multiplex PCR; TCRdb keeps in-frame clones, though not all of them. The table has about 59,000 clones, about 85% seen once. Material: peripheral blood. The receptor source for this set is a woman older than 75 with acute or convalescent COVID-19.

The chain carries TRBV30 and TRBJ2-7, with 9 bases identical to TRBD2. Germline trimming cut 5 bases from V and 7 bases from J; bases unmatched to any gene: 9. This CDR3 has 13 residues. The germline V gene has CDR1 GTSNPN and CDR2 SVGIG (reference sequence). This CDR3 reads CAWGLASLREQYF. The CDR3, as DNA: TGTGCCTGGGGACTAGCGAGCCTACGGGAGCAGTACTTC.

This clone was seen only once. The rearrangement joins TRBV2 to TRBJ1-2; no clear D gene. Per the germline V gene, CDR1 is SNHLY and CDR2 is FYNNEI. V gave up 3 bases and J gave up 2 bases, with 10 bases separating them. The CDR3 has 14 amino acids. The CDR3 loop is CASSDTLANYGYTF. DNA for the CDR3: TGTGCCAGCAGTGATACGTTGGCCAACTATGGCTACACCTTC.

This sequence joins TRBV5-1 and TRBJ2-5, with D possibly being TRBD2 (7 bases). The CDR3 sequence is 15 residues long. The V end lost 3 bases, the J end lost 4 bases, and 16 bases lay between the germline ends. The V gene's germline CDR1 is SGHRS and CDR2 YFSETQ. The CDR3 nucleotides read TGCGCCAGCAGCTCCAGAGGGGGGGCAACAGAGACCCAGTACTTC. It specifies CASSSRGGATETQYF. Based on the CDR3 plus reference TRBV5-1 and TRBJ2-5, the full variable domain is KAGVTQTPRYLIKTRGQQVTLSCSPISGHRSVSWYQQTPGQGLQFLFEYFSETQRNKGNFPGRFSGRQFSNSRSEMNVSTLELGDSALYLCASSSRGGATETQYFGPGTRLLVL.

This clone has just one count. The rearrangement joins TRBV5-1 to TRBJ2-7; D is perhaps TRBD2 (6 bases). Germline V gene lookup returns CDR1 SGHRS and CDR2 YFSETQ. Deletions cut 0 bases from V and 3 bases from J, with 13 bases between. This CDR3 has 15 amino acids. DNA for the CDR3: TGCGCCAGCAGCTTGGACGGGGCCGGGGGCTACGAGCAGTACTTC. This encodes CASSLDGAGGYEQYF.

The V and J genes are TRBV10-2 and TRBJ2-1, with 9 bases aligning to TRBD1. With 2 bases clipped from V and 2 bases from J, the junction kept 1 base outside the gene matches. Per the germline V gene, CDR1 is WSHSY and CDR2 is SAAADI. CDR3 size: 15 residues. DNA for the CDR3: TGCGCCAGCAGTGAGGACAGGGGGACCTACAATGAGCAGTTCTTC. Its protein is CASSEDRGTYNEQFF.

This clone was seen a handful of times. The V and J genes are TRBV10-2 and TRBJ2-1; the match to TRBD2 covers 8 bases. V dropped 6 bases and J dropped 6; count of bases not matched to a gene: 13. Germline CDR1 is WSHSY and CDR2 is SAAADI. There are 16 residues in the CDR3. This CDR3 reads CASRKDGTRSTNEQFF. As DNA, the CDR3 is TGCGCCAGCAGAAAAGACGGGACTAGAAGCACCAATGAGCAGTTCTTC.

In this sample, this clone turned up once. The chain combines TRBV2 with TRBJ2-5; D is ambiguous. Trimming left V 8 bases short and J 5 bases short, with 15 bases between. Germline V lookup: CDR1 SNHLY, CDR2 FYNNEI. The CDR3 covers 13 residues. CDR3 coding DNA: TGTGCCAGCCGGCAACTAAGCCCGGAGACCCAGTACTTC. Protein: CASRQLSPETQYF.

There are a few counts of this clone. The rearrangement joins TRBV2 to TRBJ2-5, with 11 bases lining up with TRBD2. V lost 7 bases, J lost 0 bases, and 13 bases stayed unmatched. The germline gives CDR1 SNHLY, CDR2 FYNNEI. The CDR3 runs 18 residues. CDR3 in DNA: TGTGCCAGCACCGGTACTAGCGGGAGTGGACTGGACCAAGAGACCCAGTACTTC. It is translated as CASTGTSGSGLDQETQYF.

The chain recombines TRBV7-3 with TRBJ2-2; possibly TRBD2 for D (6 bases). In germline, CDR1 is SGHTA, CDR2 FQGTGA. The CDR3 has 15 amino acids. Trimming pared 0 bases from V and 3 bases from J, leaving 8 bases between. The CDR3 DNA follows: TGTGCCAGCAGCTTAACTAGCGGATACACCGGGGAGCTGTTTTTT. As protein: CASSLTSGYTGELFF.

The rearrangement joins TRBV2 to TRBJ2-7; 7 nucleotides agree with TRBD1. V lost 8 bases, J lost 5 bases, and 15 bases stayed unmatched. This CDR3 is 15 amino acids long. CDR1 and CDR2 from the germline V gene are SNHLY and FYNNEI. CDR3 in amino acids: CASCLRGPCINEQYF. The CDR3 nucleotides are TGTGCCAGCTGCCTGAGGGGGCCCTGTATCAACGAGCAGTACTTC.

The gene calls are TRBV6-6 and TRBJ1-2; TRBD1 might be the D (5 bases). The germline V and J ends were trimmed by 5 bases and 3 bases, with 13 bases remaining between them. The germline V gene encodes CDR1 MNHNY and CDR2 SVGAGI (reference sequence). The CDR3 contains 14 residues. The CDR3 coding sequence is TGTGCCAGCAGTCCTCACGGGGGATACTATGGCTACACCTTC. The encoded protein is CASSPHGGYYGYTF.

The chain links TRBV28 to TRBJ1-6, with 9 nucleotides matching TRBD1. J lost 9 bases, V lost 5 bases, and 8 bases had no gene match. Germline V gives CDR1 MDHEN, CDR2 SYDVKM. The CDR3 runs 15 residues. For the CDR3, the DNA is TGTGCCAGCAGTCCTTGGACAGGGGCCGGTTCACCCCTCCACTTT. It translates to CASSPWTGAGSPLHF.

V usage is TRBV9 and J usage is TRBJ2-5, with D uncertain. The CDR3 has 14 amino acids. CDR1 and CDR2 from the germline V gene are SGDLS and YYNGEE. V lost 3 bases to trimming and J lost 2 bases, with 11 bases between them. The CDR3 spells CASSGSIAQETQYF. The CDR3 coding sequence is TGTGCCAGCAGCGGCTCTATCGCACAAGAGACCCAGTACTTC.

The CDR3 nucleotides are TGTGCCAGCAGTGAATGGACGGGATCGTCGTACGAGCAGTACTTC. Translating it yields CASSEWTGSSYEQYF. The chain couples TRBV6-1 to TRBJ2-7; perhaps TRBD2 as D (5 bases). Between the trimmed V and J ends, which lost 2 bases and 4 bases, there was a span of 15 bases. The germline V gene encodes CDR1 MNHNS and CDR2 SASEGT. The CDR3 contains 15 residues.

This clone was detected a few times. The V gene is TRBV11-2, the J gene TRBJ2-3; the D gene is possibly TRBD1 (8 bases). In germline, CDR1 is SGHAT, CDR2 FQNNGV. Trimming pared 5 bases from V and 4 bases from J, leaving 16 bases between. CDR3 length: 15 amino acids. CDR3 loop: CASSPYRGRADTQYF. The DNA of the CDR3 is TGTGCCAGCAGCCCCTACAGGGGGAGGGCAGATACGCAGTATTTT.

The rearrangement links TRBV7-3 to TRBJ2-3; 10 nucleotides line up with TRBD2. CDR1 SGHTA and CDR2 FQGTGA come from the germline V gene. The CDR3 consists of 18 residues. The trim removed 0 bases at V and 1 base at J, leaving 7 bases unmatched. CDR3 amino acids: CASSLTSGGAGGTDTQYF. CDR3 DNA: TGTGCCAGCAGCTTAACGAGCGGGGGGGCCGGAGGCACAGATACGCAGTATTTT.